The 22 T cell receptor beta chains below were found in one sample sequenced in a study of identical twins. MiXCR, run by TCRdb on the 5' RACE reads, gives a single entry per CDR3 protein. The table lists approximately 300,000 distinct CDR3 sequences, 7.5% to 9.5% of them singletons. The sample also formed part of further work on yellow fever vaccine responses in identical twins.

Sequenced material: CD8+ T cells sorted from blood. These receptors all come from a woman under 30 in good health.

This clonotype was picked up many times. The chain carries TRBV3-1 and TRBJ2-7; D perhaps matches TRBD1 (5 bases). V was trimmed by 0 bases and J by 4 bases, leaving 16 bases between them. The germline gives CDR1 LGHDT, CDR2 YNNKEL (reference sequence). This CDR3 has 16 amino acids. CDR3 sequence (DNA): TGTGCCAGCAGCCAAGAAATCCACGGCAGGGCGTACGAGCAGTACTTC. Translating gives CASSQEIHGRAYEQYF.

This clonotype occurred a few times. The CDR3 nucleotides are TGTGCCACCTTAAGGGACACCGGGGAGCTGTTTTTT. Translating it yields CATLRDTGELFF. The chain uses TRBV12-3 or TRBV12-4 and TRBJ2-2; D gene uncertain. V was pared by 10 bases and J by 3 bases, with 9 bases between. The CDR3 sequence is 12 residues long.

This clonotype was observed many times. The CDR3 region is CGPKGCHDSRSYEQYF. CDR3 coding DNA: TGTGGCCCGAAAGGGTGCCATGACAGCCGTTCCTACGAGCAGTACTTC. This chain joins TRBV10-3 and TRBJ2-7, with D perhaps TRBD1 (5 bases). The CDR3 is 16 amino acids. Germline V gene sequence: CDR1 ENHRY, CDR2 SYGVKD.

The genes are TRBV19 and TRBJ1-2; D is unresolved. V lost 2 bases and J lost 3, with 13 bases in between. Germline V gene data show CDR1 as LNHDA and CDR2 as SQIVND (reference sequence). The CDR3 is 15 residues long. The CDR3 region is CASSITRWGDYGYTF. As DNA, the CDR3 is TGTGCCAGTAGTATAACCCGATGGGGAGACTATGGCTACACCTTC. Full variable domain (remainder filled in from reference TRBV19 and TRBJ1-2): DGGITQSPKYLFRKEGQNVTLSCEQNLNHDAMYWYRQDPGQGLRLIYYSQIVNDFQKGDIAEGYSVSREKKESFPLTVTSAQKNPTAFYLCASSITRWGDYGYTFGSGTRLTVV.

The chain has TRBV27 and TRBJ2-3, with 9 bases aligning to TRBD2. The CDR3 runs to 15 residues. Per the germline V gene, CDR1 is MNHEY and CDR2 is SMNVEV (reference sequence). V trimming: 6 bases; J trimming: 0 bases; junction bases outside the gene matches: 4. This chain's CDR3 is CASRIAGASTDTQYF. CDR3 coding DNA: TGTGCCAGCAGGATAGCGGGGGCTAGCACAGATACGCAGTATTTT.

This clonotype was detected many times. The V call is TRBV7-9, the J call TRBJ2-2; TRBD2 is a possible D gene (5 bases). V lost 0 bases to trimming and J lost 2 bases, with 10 bases between them. CDR1 is SEHNR, CDR2 FQNEAQ, per germline (reference sequence). The CDR3 runs to 16 residues. For the CDR3, the DNA is TGTGCCAGCAGCTTAGCGCCGGGGATAAACACCGGGGAGCTGTTTTTT. It codes for CASSLAPGINTGELFF.

The J gene is TRBJ2-7, the V gene TRBV21-1; the table's D gene call, TRBD1, was not cross checked with the DNA. TRBV21-1 counts as a pseudogene. The CDR3 sequence is 15 residues long. The CDR3: CASSKVHDRPYEQYF. The CDR3 DNA sequence: TGTGCCAGCAGCAAAGTTCACGACAGGCCCTACGAGCAGTACTTC.

The table lists this clonotype with many counts. DNA of the CDR3: TGTGCCAGCAGTGATAGACAGGGAGCCTACGAGCAGTACTTC. It specifies CASSDRQGAYEQYF. This chain uses TRBV6-1 with TRBJ2-7; 7 bases are a match to TRBD1. The V and J ends lost 3 bases and 2 bases, in that order; junction bases with no gene match: 4. Germline V gene sequence: CDR1 MNHNS, CDR2 SASEGT. The CDR3 consists of 14 residues.

Ten or more counts support this clonotype. This chain links TRBV24-1 with TRBJ2-7; 9 nucleotides agree with TRBD1. Germline CDR1 reads KGHDR; CDR2 reads SFDVKD. V dropped 7 bases and J dropped 2; count of bases not matched to a gene: 5. The CDR3 loop spans 14 amino acids. CDR3 DNA: TGTGCCACCAGCGGACAGGGGACAGCCTACGAGCAGTACTTC. It specifies CATSGQGTAYEQYF.

This clonotype has at least ten counts. The chain uses TRBV7-2 and TRBJ2-5; perhaps TRBD1 as D (6 bases). V was trimmed by 2 bases and J by 2 bases, leaving 9 bases between them. The CDR3 totals 14 residues. Germline CDR1 SGHTA, CDR2 FQGNSA. As DNA, the CDR3 is TGTGCCAGCAGCTTAAACAGGGTGCAAGAGACCCAGTACTTC. Amino acid sequence: CASSLNRVQETQYF. The full variable domain, rest sourced from reference TRBV7-2 and TRBJ2-5, is GAGVSQSPSNKVTEKGKDVELRCDPISGHTALYWYRQSLGQGLEFLIYFQGNSAPDKSGLPSDRFSAERTGGSVSTLTIQRTQQEDSAVYLCASSLNRVQETQYFGPGTRLLVL.

In this sample, this clonotype turned up a few times. This chain uses TRBV24-1 with TRBJ2-2, with 9 bases aligning to TRBD2. V was pared by 5 bases and J by 7 bases, with 1 base of the junction left unmatched. Germline CDR1 is KGHDR and CDR2 is SFDVKD. The CDR3 length is 13 residues. The CDR3 protein is CATSGTSVGELFF. CDR3 bases: TGTGCCACCAGTGGGACTAGCGTCGGGGAGCTGTTTTTT.

This clonotype showed up many times. The CDR3 protein is CSATGLAQRGQFF. For the CDR3, the DNA is TGCAGCGCGACGGGACTAGCCCAGCGAGGCCAGTTCTTC. The rearrangement links TRBV29-1 to TRBJ2-1, with 9 bases lining up with TRBD2. J lost 13 bases, V lost 7 bases, and 14 bases had no gene match. Germline CDR1 and CDR2: SQVTM and ANQGSEA. This CDR3 is built from 13 residues.

This clonotype came up many times. CDR3 region: CASRPGVSSYNEQFF. CDR3 in DNA: TGTGCCAGCAGACCAGGGGTTAGCTCCTACAATGAGCAGTTCTTC. The J gene is TRBJ2-1, the V gene TRBV12-3 or TRBV12-4; the D gene is possibly TRBD1 (6 bases). This CDR3 has 15 amino acids. With 6 bases removed from V and 0 bases from J, the gap between germline ends came to 12 bases.

The chain employs TRBV27 and TRBJ2-1; D gene uncertain. The germline gives CDR1 MNHEY, CDR2 SMNVEV (reference sequence). V was cut by 3 bases and J by 4 bases, with 10 bases left in between. CDR3 length equals 14 residues. Here the CDR3 reads CASSLVVGYNEQFF. CDR3 coding DNA: TGTGCCAGCAGTTTGGTAGTCGGTTACAATGAGCAGTTCTTC.

This rearrangement joins TRBV5-1 to TRBJ2-7; D may correspond to TRBD1 or TRBD2 (5 bases each). Trimming stripped 3 bases from V and 4 bases from J, with 17 bases between. Looked up from germline, CDR1 is SGHRS and CDR2 is YFSETQ. The CDR3 is 15 residues long. The CDR3 bases are TGCGCCAGCAGCTCCCACCGGGACCCCCTGTACGAGCAGTACTTC. Residues: CASSSHRDPLYEQYF.

This clonotype was counted at least ten times. This chain links TRBV28 with TRBJ2-5, with D possibly being TRBD1 (5 bases). The V gene's germline CDR1 is MDHEN and CDR2 SYDVKM. Trimming took off 4 bases at V and 2 bases at J, with 8 bases between the two ends. The CDR3 spans 13 residues. CDR3 nucleotide sequence: TGTGCCAGCAGTTCTGACAGTCAAGAGACCCAGTACTTC. Its protein product is CASSSDSQETQYF. Using reference TRBV28 and TRBJ2-5 for the parts outside the CDR3, the full variable domain is DVKVTQSSRYLVKRTGEKVFLECVQDMDHENMFWYRQDPGLGLRLIYFSYDVKMKEKGDIPEGYSVSREKKERFSLILESASTNQTSMYLCASSSDSQETQYFGPGTRLLVL.

CDR3 residues: CASSYTTPGEGYTF. CDR3 nucleotides: TGTGCCAGCAGTTACACGACACCCGGGGAGGGCTACACCTTC. The chain carries TRBV6-2 or TRBV6-3 and TRBJ1-2; no clear D. V was shortened by 2 bases and J by 8 bases, with 15 bases between the two germline ends. The CDR3 covers 14 residues. Germline V gene lookup returns CDR1 MNHEY and CDR2 SVGEGT.

The table lists this clonotype with a few counts. The rearrangement uses TRBV28 and TRBJ2-3; TRBD2 might be the D (6 bases). With 1 base removed from V and 2 bases from J, the gap between germline ends came to 13 bases. The germline V gene encodes CDR1 MDHEN and CDR2 SYDVKM. The CDR3 runs to 16 residues. Here the CDR3 reads CASSLSVRDLTDTQYF. In nucleotides, the CDR3 is TGTGCCAGCAGTTTATCCGTGCGGGACCTCACAGATACGCAGTATTTT.

The rearrangement uses TRBV20-1 and TRBJ2-7; D is possibly TRBD1 (6 bases). The CDR3 runs to 13 residues. From germline, CDR1 is DFQATT and CDR2 SNEGSKA (reference sequence). Trimming stripped 3 bases from V and 3 bases from J, with 12 bases between. Here the CDR3 reads CSARERGYYEQYF. In DNA, the CDR3 is TGCAGTGCTAGGGAGAGGGGGTACTACGAGCAGTACTTC.

This chain connects TRBV30 to TRBJ1-1; no clear D gene. V was trimmed by 7 bases and J by 1 base, leaving 10 bases between them. The germline V gene encodes CDR1 GTSNPN and CDR2 SVGIG (reference sequence). The CDR3 totals 12 residues. CDR3 in DNA: TGTGCCTTCGGACCCGCGAACACTGAAGCTTTCTTT. It is translated as CAFGPANTEAFF.

In this sample, this clonotype turned up many times. The V and J genes are TRBV11-2 and TRBJ2-1; the match to TRBD2 covers 9 bases. Germline V CDR1 and CDR2: SGHAT, FQNNGV. This CDR3 spans 16 amino acids. V gave up 2 bases and J gave up 7 bases; unmatched junction bases: 9. Here the CDR3 reads CASSLSISGSGNEQFF. The CDR3, as DNA: TGTGCCAGCAGCTTAAGTATTAGCGGGAGTGGAAATGAGCAGTTCTTC.

This clonotype has more than one count but fewer than ten. The CDR3 bases are TGTGCCAGCGGAGCTAGCAATCAGCCCCAGCATTTT. Translated, it gives CASGASNQPQHF. The gene calls are TRBV27 and TRBJ1-5; D gene uncertain. The CDR3 consists of 12 residues. CDR1 MNHEY and CDR2 SMNVEV come from the germline V gene (reference sequence). Trimming stripped 8 bases from V and 0 bases from J, with 5 bases between.